This T cell receptor beta chain was sequenced during a study of technical replicates of blood from a handful of donors. This CDR3 contains 13 residues. CDR1 KGHSH and CDR2 LQKENI come from the germline V gene. V was pared by 3 bases and J by 6 bases, with 11 bases between. TCRdb's table, derived via immunoSEQ multiplex PCR, lists solely in-frame clones and lacks some. This table holds about 79,000 clones, approximately 94% found once. Sample: T cells isolated from PBMCs. The source of this sequence is a human donor in good health. The rearrangement uses TRBV18 and TRBJ1-2, with D perhaps TRBD1 (5 bases). CDR3 protein: CASSPLPGDGYTF. DNA of the CDR3: TGTGCCAGCTCACCCCTCCCGGGGGATGGCTACACCTTC.